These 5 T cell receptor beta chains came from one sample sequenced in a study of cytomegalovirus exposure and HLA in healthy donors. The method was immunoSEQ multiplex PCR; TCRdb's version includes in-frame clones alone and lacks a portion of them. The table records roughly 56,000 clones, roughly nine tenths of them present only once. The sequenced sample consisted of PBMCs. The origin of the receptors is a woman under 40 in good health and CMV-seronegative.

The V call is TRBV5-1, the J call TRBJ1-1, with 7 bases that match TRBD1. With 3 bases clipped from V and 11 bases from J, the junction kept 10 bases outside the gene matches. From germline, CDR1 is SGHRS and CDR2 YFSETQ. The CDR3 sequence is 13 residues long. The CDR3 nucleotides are TGCGCCAGCAGCTCCGGAGACAGGGCGGCCGCTTTCTTT. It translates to CASSSGDRAAAFF. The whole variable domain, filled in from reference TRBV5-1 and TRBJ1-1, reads KAGVTQTPRYLIKTRGQQVTLSCSPISGHRSVSWYQQTPGQGLQFLFEYFSETQRNKGNFPGRFSGRQFSNSRSEMNVSTLELGDSALYLCASSSGDRAAAFFGQGTRLTVV.

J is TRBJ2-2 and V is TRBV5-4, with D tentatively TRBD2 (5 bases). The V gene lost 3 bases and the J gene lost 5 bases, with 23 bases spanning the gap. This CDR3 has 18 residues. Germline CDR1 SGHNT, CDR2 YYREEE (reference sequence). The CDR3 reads CASSSGSNSLMRTGELFF. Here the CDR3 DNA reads TGTGCCAGCAGCTCGGGATCCAACAGCCTGATGAGGACCGGGGAGCTGTTTTTT.

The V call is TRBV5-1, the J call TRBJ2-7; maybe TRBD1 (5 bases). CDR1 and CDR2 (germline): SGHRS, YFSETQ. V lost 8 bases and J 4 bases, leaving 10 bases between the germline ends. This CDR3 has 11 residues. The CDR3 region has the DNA TGCGCCAGTCAGCAGGGATACGAGCAGTACTTC. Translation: CASQQGYEQYF.

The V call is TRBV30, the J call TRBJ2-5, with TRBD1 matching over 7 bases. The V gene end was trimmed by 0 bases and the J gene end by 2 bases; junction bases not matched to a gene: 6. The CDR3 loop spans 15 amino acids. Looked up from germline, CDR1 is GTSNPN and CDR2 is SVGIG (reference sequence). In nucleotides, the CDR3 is TGTGCCTGGAGTGTGCACAGGGGTGTGCAAGAGACCCAGTACTTC. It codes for CAWSVHRGVQETQYF.

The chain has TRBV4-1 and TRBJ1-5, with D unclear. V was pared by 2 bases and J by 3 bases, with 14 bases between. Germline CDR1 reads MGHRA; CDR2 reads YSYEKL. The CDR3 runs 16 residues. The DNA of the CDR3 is TGCGCCAGCAGCCAACCGCGACGGGGTCTCAATCAGCCCCAGCATTTT. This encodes CASSQPRRGLNQPQHF.